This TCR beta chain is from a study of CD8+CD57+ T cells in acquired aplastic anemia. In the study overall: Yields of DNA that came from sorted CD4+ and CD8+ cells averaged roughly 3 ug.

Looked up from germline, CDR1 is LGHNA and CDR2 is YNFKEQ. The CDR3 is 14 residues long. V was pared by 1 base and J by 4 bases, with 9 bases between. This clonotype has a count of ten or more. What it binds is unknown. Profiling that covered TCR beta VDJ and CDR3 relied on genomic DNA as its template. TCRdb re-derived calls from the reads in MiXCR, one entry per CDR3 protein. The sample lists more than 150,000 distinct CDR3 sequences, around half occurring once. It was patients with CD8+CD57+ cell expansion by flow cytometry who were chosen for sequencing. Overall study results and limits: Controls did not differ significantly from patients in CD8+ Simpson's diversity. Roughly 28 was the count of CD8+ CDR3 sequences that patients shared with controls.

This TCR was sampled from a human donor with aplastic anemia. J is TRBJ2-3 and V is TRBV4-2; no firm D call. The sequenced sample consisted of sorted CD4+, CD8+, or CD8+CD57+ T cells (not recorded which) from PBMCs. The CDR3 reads CASSQATFADTQYF. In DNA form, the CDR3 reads TGTGCCAGCAGCCAAGCTACGTTCGCAGATACGCAGTATTTT.